The 25 T cell receptor beta chains reported below all come from one sample, sequenced in a study of cytomegalovirus exposure and HLA in healthy donors (dated by TCRdb to 2016 to 2017). Library preparation employed the immunoSEQ multiplex PCR assay. TCRdb's version of the immuneACCESS table is confined to in-frame rearrangements and falls short of the full clone set. An unresolved V gene accounts for under half of the shortfall where checked; the remainder is of unknown origin. In all, the sample holds some 110,000 clones, and around 88% of those were seen once. Jointly, the top ten make up around 5% of the sample. Material for sequencing was PBMCs. The receptors here all came from a man younger than 35 in good health and CMV-seronegative.

The rearrangement links TRBV2 to TRBJ1-5; D unclear. This CDR3 is 13 amino acids long. CDR1 is SNHLY, CDR2 FYNNEI, per germline. V lost 6 bases and J 0 bases, leaving 6 bases between the germline ends. The CDR3, as DNA: TGTGCCAGCAGGGGCAGTAGCAATCAGCCCCAGCATTTT. Residues: CASRGSSNQPQHF.

The V call is TRBV29-1, the J call TRBJ2-1; weak D call: TRBD1 (6 bases). The germline V and J ends were trimmed by 6 bases and 5 bases, with 14 bases remaining between them. This CDR3 is 13 amino acids long. Germline values: CDR1 SQVTM, CDR2 ANQGSEA. DNA for the CDR3: TGCAGCGTCCGACCCCAGGGGAACAATGAGCAGTTCTTC. Translated: CSVRPQGNNEQFF.

This clone appeared a few times. The chain links TRBV19 to TRBJ2-7, with D possibly matching TRBD2 (5 bases). The germline gives CDR1 LNHDA, CDR2 SQIVND (reference sequence). V lost 6 bases and J lost 2, with 17 bases in between. The CDR3 length is 15 residues. In nucleotides, the CDR3 is TGTGCCAGTAGCCCGGGGAGTGCCTCCACCTACGAGCAGTACTTC. Translated: CASSPGSASTYEQYF.

V usage is TRBV10-3 and J usage is TRBJ2-7; no reliable D call. The CDR3 has 11 amino acids. CDR1 is ENHRY and CDR2 is SYGVKD in the germline V gene. V shed 11 bases and J shed 0 bases, with 8 bases lying between them. CDR3 nucleotides: TGTGCCTCAACGGTCTCCTACGAGCAGTACTTC. Translated: CASTVSYEQYF.

V is TRBV9 and J is TRBJ2-2, with 7 bases lining up with TRBD1. This CDR3 spans 15 amino acids. With 1 base clipped from V and 1 base from J, the junction kept 1 base outside the gene matches. Germline loops: CDR1 SGDLS, CDR2 YYNGEE. The CDR3 DNA follows: TGTGCCAGCAGCGTAAGGACAGGGAACACCGGGGAGCTGTTTTTT. It is translated as CASSVRTGNTGELFF.

The chain is built from TRBV9 and TRBJ2-3; 10 bases line up with TRBD2. The length of the CDR3 is 16 residues. CDR1 and CDR2 from the germline V gene are SGDLS and YYNGEE. With V trimmed by 0 bases and J by 6 bases, 7 bases remained unmatched. The CDR3 DNA reads TGTGCCAGCAGCGTAGCCCCAGCGGGAGGGGGGGATACGCAGTATTTT. Translated: CASSVAPAGGGDTQYF.

The genes are TRBV5-4 and TRBJ2-1; D remains unclear. The germline gives CDR1 SGHNT, CDR2 YYREEE (reference sequence). The CDR3 sequence is 15 residues long. V lost 0 bases, J lost 9 bases, and 16 bases lay in between. The CDR3 is CASSLEERPTSEQFF. CDR3 DNA: TGTGCCAGCAGCTTGGAGGAGCGACCCACAAGTGAGCAGTTCTTC.

The V call is TRBV7-2, the J call TRBJ2-1; TRBD2 is a possible D gene (5 bases). Trimming left V 2 bases short and J 7 bases short, with 12 bases between. Germline V gene lookup returns CDR1 SGHTA and CDR2 FQGNSA. The CDR3 is 14 residues long. The CDR3 loop reads CASSLSISGNEQFF. The CDR3 DNA is TGTGCCAGCAGCTTAAGTATCTCGGGAAATGAGCAGTTCTTC.

V and J are TRBV5-6 and TRBJ1-2, with D tentatively TRBD1 (6 bases). This CDR3 has 17 residues. The V end was cut by 1 base, the J end by 2 bases, with 18 bases between. Germline loops: CDR1 SGHDT, CDR2 YYEEEE. The CDR3 coding sequence is TGTGCCAGCAGCTTGATTAGGGGGGGAGCTCAAAACTATGGCTACACCTTC. Residues: CASSLIRGGAQNYGYTF.

This clone turned up a few times. The chain joins TRBV29-1 to TRBJ1-4, with 12 bases that match TRBD1. The CDR3 is 17 residues long. V lost 4 bases, J lost 10 bases, and 16 bases stayed unmatched. Germline V CDR1 and CDR2: SQVTM, ANQGSEA. CDR3 loop: CSVGVGTGGPGRGKLFF. The CDR3 bases are TGCAGCGTTGGGGTCGGGACAGGGGGCCCAGGACGTGGAAAACTGTTTTTT.

This sequence joins TRBV11-2 and TRBJ2-4, with TRBD1 identical over 7 bases. V lost 4 bases and J lost 7; bases outside the gene matches: 10. Germline values: CDR1 SGHAT, CDR2 FQNNGV. This CDR3 is 15 amino acids long. This CDR3 reads CASSYSGDRGNIQYF. The CDR3 coding sequence is TGTGCCAGCAGCTACTCCGGGGACAGAGGGAACATTCAGTACTTC. The entire variable domain, with the rest obtained from reference TRBV11-2 and TRBJ2-4, is as follows: EAGVAQSPRYKIIEKRQSVAFWCNPISGHATLYWYQQILGQGPKLLIQFQNNGVVDDSQLPKDRFSAERLKGVDSTLKIQPAKLEDSAVYLCASSYSGDRGNIQYFGAGTRLSVL.

CDR3 in amino acids: CATSRYSTGEQYF. The CDR3 DNA is TGTGCCACCAGCAGATACAGTACCGGCGAGCAGTACTTC. This chain joins TRBV15 and TRBJ2-7; D uncertain. Trimming shortened V by 2 bases and J by 6 bases, and 11 bases separated the two germline ends. The CDR3 totals 13 residues. In germline, CDR1 is LNHNV, CDR2 YYDKDF (reference sequence).

The chain links TRBV11-2 to TRBJ2-2; a weak D match, TRBD1 (6 bases). V dropped 2 bases and J dropped 4 bases, with 8 bases sitting between them. Germline V gene sequence: CDR1 SGHAT, CDR2 FQNNGV. The CDR3 is 14 amino acids. The CDR3 nucleotides are TGTGCCAGCAGCTTAAAGACAGGCACCGGGGAGCTGTTTTTT. It is translated as CASSLKTGTGELFF.

The V call is TRBV27, the J call TRBJ2-5; 7 bases map to TRBD1. V gave up 0 bases and J gave up 4 bases; unmatched junction bases: 5. The V gene's germline CDR1 is MNHEY and CDR2 SMNVEV (reference sequence). This CDR3 has 15 residues. DNA for the CDR3: TGTGCCAGCAGTTTATCGACCAGGGGGAGAGAGACCCAGTACTTC. Protein sequence: CASSLSTRGRETQYF.

J is TRBJ2-2 and V is TRBV29-1, with D hard to call. Trimming took 4 bases from V and 5 from J, leaving 5 bases between them. The CDR3 is 11 amino acids. Germline V gene sequence: CDR1 SQVTM, CDR2 ANQGSEA. CDR3: CSVGGTGELFF. CDR3 bases: TGCAGCGTTGGAGGAACCGGGGAGCTGTTTTTT.

This clone was found once. The chain combines TRBV14 with TRBJ1-1; no clear D gene. Germline lookup yields CDR1 SGHDN and CDR2 FVKESK. V was cut by 1 base and J by 4 bases, with 10 bases left in between. CDR3 length: 14 amino acids. CDR3 bases: TGTGCCAGCAGCCAAGTTATCCGAGGCACTGAAGCTTTCTTT. Residues: CASSQVIRGTEAFF.

V usage is TRBV7-8 and J usage is TRBJ2-7, with TRBD1 matching 9 bases. This CDR3 has 14 residues. The germline CDR1 and CDR2 sequences are SGHVS and FQNEAQ. The trim removed 1 base at V and 5 bases at J, leaving 3 bases unmatched. This CDR3 reads CASSLVTGGNEQYF. CDR3 DNA: TGTGCCAGCAGCTTAGTGACAGGGGGGAACGAGCAGTACTTC.

The chain links TRBV19 to TRBJ1-1, with D maybe TRBD1 (5 bases). CDR3 length: 14 residues. CDR1 LNHDA and CDR2 SQIVND come from the germline V gene (reference sequence). Trimming pared 6 bases from V and 0 bases from J, leaving 11 bases between. CDR3 nucleotides: TGTGCCAGTAGCTTGGGGGGGATGAACACTGAAGCTTTCTTT. It yields the protein CASSLGGMNTEAFF.

This clone has a single count. The chain combines TRBV10-1 with TRBJ1-1; the D is unclear. The CDR3 contains 12 residues. The germline V and J ends were trimmed by 2 bases and 5 bases, with 6 bases remaining between them. Germline V gene sequence: CDR1 WNHNN, CDR2 SYGVQD (reference sequence). CDR3 bases: TGCGCCAGCAGTGAGCCGGGGACTGAAGCTTTCTTT. This encodes CASSEPGTEAFF.

Only a few counts were recorded for this clone. The chain combines TRBV7-6 with TRBJ1-3; D possibly corresponds to TRBD1 (6 bases). The ends were cut back, 5 bases at V and 0 bases at J, with 14 bases in the middle. There are 16 residues in the CDR3. CDR1 and CDR2 (germline): SGHVS, FNYEAQ. The CDR3 sequence: CASSDARGHSGNTIYF. DNA of the CDR3: TGTGCCAGCAGCGATGCCAGGGGCCACTCTGGAAACACCATATATTTT.

On this clone itself: A read error may produce the germline difference seen at one junction end. This sequence joins TRBV29-1 and TRBJ2-1; TRBD2 is a possible D gene (6 bases). CDR3 length equals 11 residues. The germline CDR1 and CDR2 sequences are SQVTM and ANQGSEA. The CDR3 protein is CSVEERDEQFF. The CDR3 DNA reads TGCAGCGTGGAAGAGCGGGATGAGCAGTTCTTC.

DNA of the CDR3: TGCGCCAGCAGCCCAACGACAGGGCCCTACGAGCAGTACTTC. Translated: CASSPTTGPYEQYF. The V call is TRBV5-1, the J call TRBJ2-7, with 7 bases identical to TRBD1. CDR3 length: 14 amino acids. Trimming removed 4 bases from V and 2 bases from J; junction bases left unmatched: 6. Germline V CDR1 and CDR2: SGHRS, YFSETQ.

V is TRBV18 and J is TRBJ2-7; D possibly corresponds to TRBD2 (5 bases). V shed 6 bases and J shed 3 bases, with 12 bases lying between them. Germline loops: CDR1 KGHSH, CDR2 LQKENI. The CDR3 spans 13 residues. The CDR3 DNA is TGTGCCAGCTCTCCTCCGGACTTCTACGAGCAGTACTTC. Translated: CASSPPDFYEQYF.

J is TRBJ1-1 and V is TRBV15; 8 bases align to TRBD1. The V gene's germline CDR1 is LNHNV and CDR2 YYDKDF (reference sequence). The CDR3 runs to 15 residues. V was clipped by 0 bases and J by 5 bases; unmatched bases: 5. Here the CDR3 reads CATSRDAGGFTEAFF. The CDR3 DNA reads TGTGCCACCAGCAGAGATGCAGGGGGCTTTACTGAAGCTTTCTTT.

This chain joins TRBV2 and TRBJ2-3; 7 bases align to TRBD2. The germline V gene encodes CDR1 SNHLY and CDR2 FYNNEI. J gave up 0 bases and V 0 bases, and 6 bases lay outside the gene matches. The CDR3 loop spans 17 amino acids. The CDR3 DNA sequence: TGTGCCAGCAGTGAAGCGCGGCTAGCGGCTAGCACAGATACGCAGTATTTT. This encodes CASSEARLAASTDTQYF.